This T cell receptor (beta chain) was sequenced during a study of T-cell reconstitution after alpha-beta-depleted transplantation in children. Study-wide findings and caveats: Some patients showed high day-60 TCRbeta diversity, which derived from surviving recipient T cells and thymic progenitors. T-cell counts and diversity at one year post-transplant came mainly from newly produced T cells. Expanded graft clones, several hundred of them, were reportedly the source of alpha-beta T cells about two months after transplant.

The TCRbeta library was prepared with unique molecular identifiers. Each CDR3 protein gets one entry after TCRdb re-called the PCR reads with MiXCR. Of fewer than 350,000 distinct CDR3 sequences in the sample, roughly 7.8% were seen once. This clonotype showed up just a few times. Its antigen is not identified. The input for sequencing was peripheral blood, taken 360 days after TCRalphabeta/CD19-depleted stem cell transplant. This receptor was obtained from a female patient between 2 and 15 years old who had a stem cell transplant for Fanconi anemia, so the T cells may come from the graft donor.

CDR3 sequence reads: CASSQVRGQICYGYTF. The CDR3, as DNA: TGTGCCAGCAGCCAAGTAAGGGGGCAGATATGCTATGGCTACACCTTC. The chain has TRBV16 and TRBJ1-2, with TRBD1 identical over 7 bases. The CDR3 extends over 16 amino acids. The junction had 10 bases not matched to a gene; V was cut back by 2 bases and J by 4 bases. Germline CDR1 KGHSY, CDR2 FQNENV.